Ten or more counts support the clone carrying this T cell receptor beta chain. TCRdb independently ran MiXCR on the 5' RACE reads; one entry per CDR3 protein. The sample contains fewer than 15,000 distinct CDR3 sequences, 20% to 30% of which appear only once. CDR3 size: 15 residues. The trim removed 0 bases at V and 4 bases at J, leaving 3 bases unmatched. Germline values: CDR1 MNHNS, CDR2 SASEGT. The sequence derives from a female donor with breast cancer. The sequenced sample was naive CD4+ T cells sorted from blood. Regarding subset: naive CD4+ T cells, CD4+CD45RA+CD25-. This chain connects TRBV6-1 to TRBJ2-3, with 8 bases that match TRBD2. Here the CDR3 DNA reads TGTGCCAGCAGTGAAGCCGCGGGAGGACCAGATACGCAGTATTTT. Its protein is CASSEAAGGPDTQYF.